This T cell receptor beta chain was captured by sequencing in a study of human CD8 memory T cell subsets. By negative magnetic separation, total CD8+ T cells were enriched. The CDR3 contains 17 residues. Germline V gene lookup returns CDR1 MNHEY and CDR2 SVGEGT. Generation of TCR beta libraries used UMI-labeled 5' RACE. As processed by the authors: Clonotype content per TCR beta library ranged between roughly 2,900 and 20,000 functional CDR3 beta clonotypes. TCRdb processed the 5' RACE reads again and assigns one entry to each CDR3 protein, with no DNA. TCRdb's processing, not the study's, gives the V and J calls here. The record lists some 6,700 distinct CDR3 sequences, of which the ten most abundant hold around 22%.

The sequenced material came from CD8+ T cells from PBMCs. The source of this sequence is a human donor in good health. V usage is TRBV6-2 or TRBV6-3 and J usage is TRBJ2-7; with no DNA, the TCRdb D assignment of TRBD2 cannot be verified. CDR3 sequence: CASMGLAGPLVPYEQYF.